Listed here is a single T cell receptor beta chain. The antigen remains unidentified. The entry originates in a study of cytotoxic CD8 clonotypes in ibrutinib-treated CLL. Study-wide context: Samples showed on average about 260,000 productive templates and around 94,000 productive rearrangements.

Study-level findings and limits: Starting clonality was above that of age-matched healthy donors and tracked circulating CD8+ T-cell counts. Stable or contracted on treatment, public clonotypes were also uncommon. Clonality went higher at ibrutinib response and then dropped back toward baseline at progression.

This CDR3 has 13 residues. The V and J ends lost 6 bases and 5 bases respectively, with 14 bases between them. In germline, CDR1 is PRHDT, CDR2 FYEKMQ (reference sequence). Profiled with immunoSEQ multiplex PCR; TCRdb holds only in-frame clones, not every one. The repertoire consists of about 300,000 clones, with roughly 76% occurring once and the leading ten covering 5.6%. The V gene is TRBV13, the J gene TRBJ2-7; D is perhaps TRBD1 (6 bases). The receptor was derived from a human donor with chronic lymphocytic leukemia. Here the sequenced sample was PBMCs, taken at disease progression, from a patient treated with ibrutinib. CDR3 protein: CASSPEQGHEQYF. CDR3 bases: TGTGCCAGCAGTCCGGAACAGGGCCACGAGCAGTACTTC.